Following are 28 T cell receptor beta chains from one sample sequenced in a study of early stage breast cancer tumors. Here immunoSEQ multiplex PCR was the method, and the copy in TCRdb shows in-frame clones only, minus some. The table lists fewer than 70,000 clones, around 80% of them singletons. The sequenced sample was blood. These receptors all come from a person in their 40s with breast cancer.

This clone was found a few times. In nucleotides, the CDR3 is TGTGCCAGCAGCCAAGACAGGAACTATGGCTACACCTTC. Its protein is CASSQDRNYGYTF. The rearrangement joins TRBV14 to TRBJ1-2; D unresolved. This CDR3 has 13 residues. Germline V gene sequence: CDR1 SGHDN, CDR2 FVKESK. V lost 0 bases and J 2 bases, leaving 4 bases between the germline ends.

In its sample, this clone was seen once. The CDR3 is CASSLTAPGNTEAFF. The CDR3 DNA is TGTGCCAGCAGTTTAACAGCCCCTGGAAACACTGAAGCTTTCTTT. The genes are TRBV28 and TRBJ1-1; D is undetermined. Germline CDR1 is MDHEN and CDR2 is SYDVKM. V lost 2 bases to trimming and J lost 2 bases, with 12 bases between them. CDR3 size: 15 residues.

This chain uses TRBV7-6 with TRBJ1-1, with unresolved D. Germline V gene lookup returns CDR1 SGHVS and CDR2 FNYEAQ. The CDR3 is 15 residues long. V was pared by 1 base and J by 1 base, with 10 bases between. CDR3 residues: CASSLEEYTNTEAFF. As DNA, the CDR3 is TGTGCCAGCAGCTTAGAGGAGTACACGAACACTGAAGCTTTCTTT. Supplemented by reference TRBV7-6 and TRBJ1-1, the full variable domain reads GAGVSQSPRYKVTKRGQDVALRCDPISGHVSLYWYRQALGQGPEFLTYFNYEAQQDKSGLPNDRFSAERPEGSISTLTIQRTEQRDSAMYRCASSLEEYTNTEAFFGQGTRLTVV.

CDR3 sequence (DNA): TGCGCCAGCAGCCAAGAGGTCGGTAATGAGCAGTTCTTC. It yields the protein CASSQEVGNEQFF. The chain employs TRBV4-1 and TRBJ2-1; D is uncertain. In germline, CDR1 is MGHRA, CDR2 YSYEKL. Trimming took 0 bases from V and 7 from J, leaving 7 bases between them. There are 13 residues in the CDR3.

The count of this clone is one. The rearrangement uses TRBV5-8 and TRBJ2-7, with D hard to call. The CDR3 runs to 11 residues. CDR1 SGHTS and CDR2 YDEGEE come from the germline V gene. Deletions cut 4 bases from V and 3 bases from J, with 5 bases between. For the CDR3, the DNA is TGTGCCAGCAGCCCTGACTACGAGCAGTACTTC. Translated: CASSPDYEQYF.

The chain couples TRBV19 to TRBJ2-2; no clear D gene. The CDR3 extends over 15 amino acids. V was clipped by 0 bases and J by 6 bases, with 11 bases between them. Germline V gene data show CDR1 as LNHDA and CDR2 as SQIVND (reference sequence). The DNA of the CDR3 is TGTGCCAGTAGTATAGATCGAAGACAAGCCGGGGAGCTGTTTTTT. Its protein is CASSIDRRQAGELFF.

This chain connects TRBV28 to TRBJ2-6, with a possible D match to TRBD1 (5 bases). The germline V and J ends were trimmed by 3 bases and 2 bases, with 8 bases remaining between them. This CDR3 has 15 amino acids. Germline CDR1 MDHEN, CDR2 SYDVKM. The CDR3 protein is CASSFFRAGANVLTF. CDR3 sequence (DNA): TGTGCCAGCAGTTTTTTCAGGGCTGGGGCCAACGTCCTGACTTTC.

The chain is built from TRBV7-2 and TRBJ2-3, with a weak D call TRBD2 (5 bases). This CDR3 region has 15 residues. Germline V gene lookup returns CDR1 SGHTA and CDR2 FQGNSA. The V end was cut by 5 bases, the J end by 0 bases, with 12 bases between. CDR3 sequence (DNA): TGTGCCAGCAGCCCCGACTACCTTAGCACAGATACGCAGTATTTT. It is translated as CASSPDYLSTDTQYF.

V and J are TRBV19 and TRBJ2-7; D is uncertain. Trimming removed 3 bases at V and 0 bases at J, with 9 bases between. CDR3 length equals 14 residues. Germline V gene data show CDR1 as LNHDA and CDR2 as SQIVND (reference sequence). CDR3 nucleotides: TGTGCCAGTAGTATTTCTGGGTACTCCTACGAGCAGTACTTC. This sequence encodes CASSISGYSYEQYF.

The rearrangement joins TRBV9 to TRBJ2-2; D is unresolved. The CDR3 loop spans 16 amino acids. Trimming took off 0 bases at V and 4 bases at J, with 13 bases between the two ends. The germline CDR1 and CDR2 sequences are SGDLS and YYNGEE. The CDR3 region is CASSVAGGDVTGELFF. CDR3 nucleotides: TGTGCCAGCAGCGTAGCTGGTGGTGATGTCACCGGGGAGCTGTTTTTT.

The chain's CDR3 is CASSSTAYGYTF. In nucleotides, the CDR3 is TGTGCCAGCAGTTCGACAGCTTATGGCTACACCTTC. V and J are TRBV2 and TRBJ1-2; tentative D call: TRBD1 (5 bases). Germline CDR1 and CDR2: SNHLY and FYNNEI. V was trimmed by 5 bases and J by 5 bases, leaving 9 bases between them. This CDR3 contains 12 residues.

The CDR3 region is CASSRHPARPRGEQYF. DNA for the CDR3: TGTGCCAGCAGCCGTCACCCGGCCAGGCCCCGGGGCGAGCAGTACTTC. This chain connects TRBV7-6 to TRBJ2-7, with D possibly being TRBD2 (5 bases). The CDR3 runs to 16 residues. The germline V and J ends were trimmed by 5 bases and 6 bases, with 23 bases remaining between them. Germline V gives CDR1 SGHVS, CDR2 FNYEAQ. The full variable domain, in which reference TRBV7-6 and TRBJ2-7 provide the parts outside the CDR3, is GAGVSQSPRYKVTKRGQDVALRCDPISGHVSLYWYRQALGQGPEFLTYFNYEAQQDKSGLPNDRFSAERPEGSISTLTIQRTEQRDSAMYRCASSRHPARPRGEQYFGPGTRLTVT.

The chain is built from TRBV30 and TRBJ1-4; no definite D call. The V end lost 5 bases, the J end lost 7 bases, and 14 bases lay between the germline ends. CDR3 length equals 13 residues. CDR1 and CDR2 (germline): GTSNPN, SVGIG (reference sequence). CDR3 loop: CAWGWVRGEKLFF. The CDR3 nucleotides are TGTGCCTGGGGTTGGGTGCGAGGTGAAAAACTGTTTTTT.

The chain is built from TRBV5-1 and TRBJ1-4; no firm D call. The V and J ends lost 0 bases and 4 bases respectively, with 10 bases between them. This CDR3 has 15 residues. Germline loops: CDR1 SGHRS, CDR2 YFSETQ. CDR3: CASSLVPGYNEKLFF. The CDR3 DNA sequence: TGCGCCAGCAGCTTGGTGCCAGGATATAATGAAAAACTGTTTTTT.

V is TRBV9 and J is TRBJ1-2; 8 bases map to TRBD1. The CDR3 is 14 residues long. J gave up 4 bases and V 1 base, and 3 bases lay outside the gene matches. The germline V gene has CDR1 SGDLS and CDR2 YYNGEE. The DNA of the CDR3 is TGTGCCAGCAGCGTACATGGACAGGGCTATGGCTACACCTTC. Protein sequence: CASSVHGQGYGYTF. The variable domain in full, with the rest retrieved from reference TRBV9 and TRBJ1-2, is DSGVTQTPKHLITATGQRVTLRCSPRSGDLSVYWYQQSLDQGLQFLIQYYNGEERAKGNILERFSAQQFPDLHSELNLSSLELGDSALYFCASSVHGQGYGYTFGSGTRLTVV.

This clone showed up just a few times. V and J are TRBV28 and TRBJ1-1, with 8 nucleotides matching TRBD1. Germline values: CDR1 MDHEN, CDR2 SYDVKM. The CDR3 is 15 residues long. The J segment lost 4 bases and the V segment lost 5 bases, leaving 9 bases of the junction unmatched. The CDR3 loop reads CASSPPGQGSTEAFF. The CDR3, as DNA: TGTGCCAGCAGTCCCCCCGGACAGGGTAGCACTGAAGCTTTCTTT.

This clone is a singleton in its sample. The V gene is TRBV15, the J gene TRBJ2-3; TRBD2 agrees at 7 bases. There are 14 residues in the CDR3. Germline CDR1 LNHNV, CDR2 YYDKDF (reference sequence). V trimming: 4 bases; J trimming: 0 bases; junction bases outside the gene matches: 1. The CDR3 DNA reads as TGTGCCACCAGCATTAGCGGGAGCACAGATACGCAGTATTTT. Protein product: CATSISGSTDTQYF.

The chain employs TRBV7-9 and TRBJ2-3, with 7 bases that match TRBD2. This CDR3 has 17 residues. V gave up 1 base and J gave up 4 bases; unmatched junction bases: 11. The germline CDR1 and CDR2 sequences are SEHNR and FQNEAQ (reference sequence). Here the CDR3 reads CASSLGGGGSTPDTQYF. As DNA, the CDR3 is TGTGCCAGCAGCTTAGGAGGTGGCGGGAGTACGCCAGATACGCAGTATTTT.

This clone appeared a single time. The gene calls are TRBV2 and TRBJ2-2, with 14 bases fitting TRBD2. This CDR3 is built from 16 residues. CDR1 is SNHLY, CDR2 FYNNEI, per germline. Losses at the gene ends were 10 bases for V and 1 base for J; bases not matched to a gene: 5. Written as DNA, the CDR3 is TGTGCCATTGCCGGGACTAGCGGGAGGAACACCGGGGAGCTGTTTTTT. Amino acid sequence: CAIAGTSGRNTGELFF.

The V call is TRBV6-5, the J call TRBJ1-1; D not certain. V gave up 6 bases and J gave up 3 bases, with 2 bases separating them. The germline gives CDR1 MNHEY, CDR2 SVGAGI. There are 10 residues in the CDR3. The CDR3 sequence: CASRHTEAFF. The CDR3 DNA reads TGTGCCAGCAGGCACACTGAAGCTTTCTTT.

This clone was picked up a small number of times. This chain joins TRBV4-1 and TRBJ1-2; 8 positions agree with TRBD1. Trimming at V came to 5 bases and at J to 2 bases, leaving 4 bases not matched to a gene. Germline CDR1 is MGHRA and CDR2 is YSYEKL. CDR3 length: 14 amino acids. CDR3 loop: CASSRGQDNYGYTF. DNA of the CDR3: TGCGCCAGCAGCAGGGGACAGGACAACTATGGCTACACCTTC.

CDR3: CASSEWAREEYNEQFF. The DNA of the CDR3 is TGTGCCAGCAGTGAATGGGCTAGGGAGGAATACAATGAGCAGTTCTTC. This chain joins TRBV6-1 and TRBJ2-1, with a tentative D call TRBD2 (6 bases). CDR1 MNHNS and CDR2 SASEGT come from the germline V gene. This CDR3 contains 16 residues. Trimming took off 2 bases at V and 4 bases at J, with 15 bases between the two ends.

This rearrangement joins TRBV6-4 to TRBJ2-2; 7 nucleotides line up with TRBD1. Germline values: CDR1 MRHNA, CDR2 SNTAGT. The CDR3 runs 13 residues. Trimming removed 5 bases from V and 4 bases from J; junction bases left unmatched: 1. The CDR3 region has the DNA TGTGCCAGCAGTCGGGACAGCACCGGGGAGCTGTTTTTT. Translated: CASSRDSTGELFF.

V is TRBV28 and J is TRBJ1-1; no clear D. Trimming shortened V by 9 bases and J by 3 bases, and 8 bases separated the two germline ends. The CDR3 is 11 residues long. The germline V gene has CDR1 MDHEN and CDR2 SYDVKM. The CDR3 bases are TGTGCCAGAGGGAGGGACACTGAAGCTTTCTTT. It encodes CARGRDTEAFF.

This chain joins TRBV7-9 and TRBJ1-4; a weak D match, TRBD1 (5 bases). The CDR3 loop spans 14 amino acids. V shed 5 bases and J shed 7 bases, with 14 bases lying between them. Germline V CDR1 and CDR2: SEHNR, FQNEAQ (reference sequence). The DNA for the CDR3 is TGTGCCAGCAGCGACAGTAGCAAAGGTGAAAAACTGTTTTTT. Protein sequence: CASSDSSKGEKLFF.

V gene TRBV9 combines with J gene TRBJ2-7, with 12 bases lining up with TRBD2. From germline, CDR1 is SGDLS and CDR2 YYNGEE. This CDR3 region has 16 residues. V lost 0 bases and J lost 6; bases outside the gene matches: 7. The CDR3 spells CASSVGLAGVEREQYF. CDR3 nucleotide sequence: TGTGCCAGCAGCGTAGGACTAGCGGGAGTGGAGCGCGAGCAGTACTTC.

The rearrangement joins TRBV28 to TRBJ2-7; D gene ambiguous. Trimming left V 6 bases short and J 1 base short, with 13 bases between. The germline CDR1 and CDR2 sequences are MDHEN and SYDVKM. This CDR3 contains 14 residues. DNA for the CDR3: TGTGCCAGCAGACCTTACGCAGCTTCCTACGAGCAGTACTTC. Translation gives CASRPYAASYEQYF.

The chain links TRBV29-1 to TRBJ2-3; possible D gene TRBD2, 6 bases. Per germline, CDR1 SQVTM and CDR2 ANQGSEA. The CDR3 totals 13 residues. Trimming removed 7 bases from V and 2 bases from J, with 13 bases in between. In DNA form, the CDR3 reads TGCAGCGCAAGGGACTCCCCCACAGATACGCAGTATTTT. Its translation: CSARDSPTDTQYF.